The clone carrying this TCR beta chain was seen a few times. Its antigen is currently unknown. This CDR3 contains 15 residues. V lost 4 bases and J lost 0, with 10 bases in between. The germline V gene has CDR1 SGDLS and CDR2 YYNGEE. This sample was taken from a study of T cell repertoires in cytomegalovirus infection. Study summary: Signatures in public TCR beta sequences pointed to both CMV infection and matching HLA type.

Study results and caveats: Identification of carriers of CMV plus the relevant HLA was performed using cumulative public TCR beta family frequency. Predominance within the ex vivo response was attributable to HLA-C-restricted CMV-specific TCR beta clonotypes.

TCRdb called the reads again in MiXCR, with one record for every CDR3 protein. The table includes roughly 180,000 distinct CDR3 sequences, approximately 17% detected once. The V gene is TRBV9, the J gene TRBJ2-2, with D perhaps matching TRBD1 (5 bases). This TCR was recovered from a human donor in good health (CMV status not recorded). Some clones in this sample may be carry-over from other donors' samples. Material: CD8+ T cells from PBMCs. Written as DNA, the CDR3 is TGTGCCAGCAGCCCCGGACAAGCGAACACCGGGGAGCTGTTTTTT. Its translation is CASSPGQANTGELFF.